A selection of T cell receptor beta chains follows, all from one sample in a study of T-cell reconstitution after alpha-beta-depleted transplantation in children. TCRdb reprocessed the PCR reads via MiXCR and lists one record per CDR3 protein. Of 150,000 to 250,000 distinct CDR3 sequences in the sample, roughly 6.3% were seen once. This material consisted of PBMCs, taken before TCRalphabeta/CD19-depleted stem cell transplant. Source of these receptors: a girl under two years old with combined immunodeficiency, due to receive a stem cell transplant. Both conserved end residues are part of each CDR3. A D gene is named only where the DNA matches it firmly. The size field is filled for only some rows; it gives once, few, many or a size class.

j_call v_call clone_size d_call cdr3_nt cdr3_aa
TRBJ2-1 TRBV29-1 many NA TGCAGCGTTGAAGATCCGTGGGCAGGGACAAGTGAGCAGTTCTTC CSVEDPWAGTSEQFF
TRBJ1-1 TRBV12-3/TRBV12-4 NA NA TGTGCCAGCAGCCGAGAGACCCCAGAAGCTTTCTTT CASSRETPEAFF
TRBJ2-5 TRBV4-1 many NA TGCGCCAGCAGCCAGGTCGCCCTGGGGGTCCAAGAGACCCAGTACTTC CASSQVALGVQETQYF
TRBJ2-5 TRBV29-1 many TRBD1 TGCAGCGTTGAAGGAGGTGCACAGGGGACGACCCAGTACTTC CSVEGGAQGTTQYF
TRBJ2-5 TRBV9 many TRBD2 TGTGCCAGCAGCGTAGACCCGGGACTAGGTCCACCTCAAGAGACCCAGTACTTC CASSVDPGLGPPQETQYF
TRBJ1-1 TRBV29-1 many TRBD1 TGCAGCGTATCGACAGGGGAGGGGGGAAAAGCTTTCTTT CSVSTGEGGKAFF
TRBJ2-1 TRBV11-1 NA TRBD2 TGTGCCAGCAGCTCCACGACTAGCGGGGCCCCCGGGTTGAATGAGCAGTTCTTC CASSSTTSGAPGLNEQFF
TRBJ1-2 TRBV29-1 many NA TGCAGCGTTGATCCGGGGAGGGACTATGGCTACACCTTC CSVDPGRDYGYTF
TRBJ2-1 TRBV20-1 NA TRBD2 TGCAGTGCTAGAGATGTGGAGGGAGCGGGAGGGCCCTATGAGCAGTTCTTC CSARDVEGAGGPYEQFF
TRBJ2-7 TRBV18 NA NA TGTGCCAGCTCACCGCAAAGAAGCGAGCAGTACTTC CASSPQRSEQYF
TRBJ2-1 TRBV12-3/TRBV12-4 many TRBD2 TGTGCCAGCAGTCTCTCTAGCGGGGCACCCTACAATGAGCAGTTCTTC CASSLSSGAPYNEQFF
TRBJ1-2 TRBV28 many NA TGTGCCAGCAGTTTAGTCCTGAGGGCTCATGGCTACACCTTC CASSLVLRAHGYTF
TRBJ2-1 TRBV7-6 few TRBD1 TGTGCCAGCAGCTCTCCGGGACAGGGGTACAATGAGCAGTTCTTC CASSSPGQGYNEQFF